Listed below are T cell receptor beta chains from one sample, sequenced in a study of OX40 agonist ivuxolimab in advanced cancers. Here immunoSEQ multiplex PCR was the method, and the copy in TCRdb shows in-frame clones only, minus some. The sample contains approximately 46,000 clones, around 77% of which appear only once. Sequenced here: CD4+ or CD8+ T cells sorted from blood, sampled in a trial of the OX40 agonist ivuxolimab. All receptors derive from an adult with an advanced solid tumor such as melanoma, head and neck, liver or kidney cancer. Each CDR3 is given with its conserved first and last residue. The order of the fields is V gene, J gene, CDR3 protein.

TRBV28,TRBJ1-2,CAVFDGPNYGYTF
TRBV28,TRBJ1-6,CASSLRGSPLHF
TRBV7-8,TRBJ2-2,CASRRSGRALLTGELFF
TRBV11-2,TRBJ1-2,CASSLQGGSGYTF
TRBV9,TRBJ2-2,CASNQGPYTGELFF
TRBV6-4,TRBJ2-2,CASRPTNTGELFF
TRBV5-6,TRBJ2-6,CASSRFSGANVLTF
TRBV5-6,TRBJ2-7,CASSLWGKVYEQYF
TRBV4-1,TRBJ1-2,CASSRRDGYGYTF
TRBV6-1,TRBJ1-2,CASSDGVGDKGYTF
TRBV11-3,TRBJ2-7,CASSLAGRAYEQYF
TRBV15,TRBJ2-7,CATSPGQESSYEQYF
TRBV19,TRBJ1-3,CASSTGRGNTIYF
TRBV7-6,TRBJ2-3,CASSRAGLAGGIDTQYF
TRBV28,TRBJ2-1,CASSATSGRGFEQFF
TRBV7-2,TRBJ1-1,CASTSWEVGVSEAFF
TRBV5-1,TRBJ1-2,CASSGQGAYGYTF
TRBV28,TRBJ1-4,CASTRSDGRNEKLFF
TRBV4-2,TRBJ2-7,CASSHFGRLAESYEQYF
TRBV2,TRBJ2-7,CASKRGQDRAYEQYF
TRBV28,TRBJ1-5,CASTTPGGGNQPQHF
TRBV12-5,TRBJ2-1,CASGLVSAGGEQFF
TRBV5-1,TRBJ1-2,CASSLERGRVEAYGYTF
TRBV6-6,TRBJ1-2,CASSPGQELGYTF
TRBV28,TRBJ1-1,CASSLWGARTEAFF
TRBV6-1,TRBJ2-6,CASSEHVLDVLTF
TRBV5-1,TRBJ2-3,CASRSSGGGDTQYF
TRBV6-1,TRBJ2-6,CASSEARWDPLSGANVLTF
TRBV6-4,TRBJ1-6,CASKRTDGSNSPLHF
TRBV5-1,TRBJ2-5,CASSLEGGGLAETQYF
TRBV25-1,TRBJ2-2,CASSGWNTGELFF
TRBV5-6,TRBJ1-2,CASSLDNYGYTF
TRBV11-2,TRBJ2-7,CASSPTGQRTYEQYF
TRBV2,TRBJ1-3,CASTRRWSAGNTIYF
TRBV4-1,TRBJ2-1,CASSQGLSLYNEQFF
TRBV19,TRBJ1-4,CATRVVGVEKLFF
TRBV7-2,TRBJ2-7,CASSQPRAHEQYF
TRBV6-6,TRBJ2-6,CASSYSTSGANVLTF
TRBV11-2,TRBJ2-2,CASSVRQGDTGELFF
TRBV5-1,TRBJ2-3,CASSLGGTGGDTQYF
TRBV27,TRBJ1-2,CASSLWGEDYGYTF
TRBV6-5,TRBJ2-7,CASSYFGGPYEQYF